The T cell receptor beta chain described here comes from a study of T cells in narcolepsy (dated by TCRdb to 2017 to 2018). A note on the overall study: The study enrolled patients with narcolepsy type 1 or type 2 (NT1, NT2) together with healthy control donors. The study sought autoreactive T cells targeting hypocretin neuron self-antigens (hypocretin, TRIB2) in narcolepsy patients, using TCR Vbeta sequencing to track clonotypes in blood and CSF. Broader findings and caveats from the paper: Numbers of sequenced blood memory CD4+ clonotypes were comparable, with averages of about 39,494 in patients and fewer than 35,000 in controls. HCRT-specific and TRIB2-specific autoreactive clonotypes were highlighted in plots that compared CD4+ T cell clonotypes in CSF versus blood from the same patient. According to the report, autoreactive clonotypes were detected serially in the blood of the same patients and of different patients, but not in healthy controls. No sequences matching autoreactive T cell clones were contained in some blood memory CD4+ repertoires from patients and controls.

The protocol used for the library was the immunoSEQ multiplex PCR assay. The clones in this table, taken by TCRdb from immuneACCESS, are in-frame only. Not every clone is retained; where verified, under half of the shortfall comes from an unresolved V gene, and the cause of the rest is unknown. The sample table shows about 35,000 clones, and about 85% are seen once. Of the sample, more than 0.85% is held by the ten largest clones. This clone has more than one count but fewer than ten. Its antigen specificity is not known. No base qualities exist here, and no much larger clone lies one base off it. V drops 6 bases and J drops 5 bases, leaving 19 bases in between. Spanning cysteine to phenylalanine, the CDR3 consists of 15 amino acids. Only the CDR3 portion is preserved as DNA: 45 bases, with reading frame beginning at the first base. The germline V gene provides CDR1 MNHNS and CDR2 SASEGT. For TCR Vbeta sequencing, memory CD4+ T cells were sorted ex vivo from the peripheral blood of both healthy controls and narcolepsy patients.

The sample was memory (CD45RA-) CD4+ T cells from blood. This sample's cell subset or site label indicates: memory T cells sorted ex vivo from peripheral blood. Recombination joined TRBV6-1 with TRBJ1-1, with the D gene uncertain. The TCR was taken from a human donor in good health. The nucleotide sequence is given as TGTGCCAGCAGCCTAGGAGACCTCACACGGACTGAAGCTTTCTTT. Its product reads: CASSLGDLTRTEAFF.